This T cell receptor (beta chain) appears in the sequencing data of a study of shared clonotypes between healthy human individuals. Sequencing used immunoSEQ multiplex PCR; TCRdb keeps in-frame clones, though not all of them. The table records about a million clones, about 77% of them present only once. V trimming: 5 bases; J trimming: 4 bases; junction bases outside the gene matches: 9. The CDR3 totals 16 residues. CDR1 is MNHEY, CDR2 SMNVEV, per germline (reference sequence). This receptor was identified in a man younger than 35 in good health. Sequenced input: memory CD4+ T cells sorted from blood. Subset of the sample: CD45RA-negative fraction. This chain joins TRBV27 and TRBJ2-1, with 9 positions matching TRBD1. The CDR3 DNA follows: TGTGCCAGCAGTCCAAGACAGACAGGGGGTTACAATGAGCAGTTCTTC. It encodes CASSPRQTGGYNEQFF.